Listed below are T cell receptor beta chains from one sample, sequenced in a study of human T cells and chemical hapten exposure. TCRdb processed the RACE reads anew with MiXCR; each CDR3 protein has one entry. The sample has 80,000 to 95,000 distinct CDR3 sequences, about 11% seen once; the top ten hold 2.2%. This specimen consisted of whole blood, obtained in connection with sensitization to the hapten diphenylcyclopropenone (DPC). Every receptor here comes from a man in his forties with alopecia areata. Some clones in this sample may be carry-over from other donors' samples. CDR3s include the opening cysteine and the closing phenylalanine or tryptophan. The order of the fields is D gene, clone size, V gene, J gene, CDR3 DNA, CDR3 protein. D genes are given only for firm matches. Clone size is not always given. Where it is, it says once, few, many or a class for expanded clones.

D gene: TRBD1; clone size: -; V gene: TRBV7-9; J gene: TRBJ1-1; CDR3 DNA: TGTGCCAGCAGAACCGGGACAGGATTCCTTGGGGTGGAAGCTTTCTTT; CDR3 protein: CASRTGTGFLGVEAFF
D gene: -; clone size: -; V gene: TRBV7-9; J gene: TRBJ1-5; CDR3 DNA: TGTGCCAGCAGCTCTGGGGGTGGGGGGGCCCAGCATTTT; CDR3 protein: CASSSGGGGAQHF
D gene: TRBD1; clone size: many; V gene: TRBV2; J gene: TRBJ1-5; CDR3 DNA: TGTGCCAGCAGTGAGGGACAGGGGCCCCTCAATCAGCCCCAGCATTTT; CDR3 protein: CASSEGQGPLNQPQHF
D gene: -; clone size: -; V gene: TRBV7-9; J gene: TRBJ1-6; CDR3 DNA: TGTGCCAGCAGCTTCCAGGGAGCCTCACCCCTCCACTTT; CDR3 protein: CASSFQGASPLHF
D gene: -; clone size: many; V gene: TRBV20-1; J gene: TRBJ1-5; CDR3 DNA: TGCAGTGCCCGCAGTGACCCCAATCAGCCCCAGCATTTT; CDR3 protein: CSARSDPNQPQHF
D gene: -; clone size: -; V gene: TRBV28; J gene: TRBJ1-5; CDR3 DNA: TGTGCCAGCAGTTCAACGAGTACGGGCAAGCTCCAGCATTTT; CDR3 protein: CASSSTSTGKLQHF
D gene: -; clone size: few; V gene: TRBV7-3; J gene: TRBJ2-3; CDR3 DNA: TGTGCCAGCAGCTTAATCCCCCGGGCCCCCTCGGATACGCAGTATTTT; CDR3 protein: CASSLIPRAPSDTQYF
D gene: -; clone size: few; V gene: TRBV6-6; J gene: TRBJ2-1; CDR3 DNA: TGTGCCAGCAGTTACTCGCGGGGTAGCGATGAGCAGTTCTTT; CDR3 protein: CASSYSRGSDEQFF
D gene: -; clone size: -; V gene: TRBV19; J gene: TRBJ1-3; CDR3 DNA: TGTGCCACCAACAGGGCCTCTGGAAACACCATATATTTT; CDR3 protein: CATNRASGNTIYF
D gene: -; clone size: -; V gene: TRBV7-9; J gene: TRBJ1-1; CDR3 DNA: TGTGCCAGCAGCTTAGGGTCCCTCAGGGGAAGCACTGAAGCTTTCTTT; CDR3 protein: CASSLGSLRGSTEAFF
D gene: -; clone size: -; V gene: TRBV12-3/TRBV12-4; J gene: TRBJ2-7; CDR3 DNA: TGTGCCAGCACGCGAGGGGTGTCCTACGAGCAGTACTTC; CDR3 protein: CASTRGVSYEQYF
D gene: -; clone size: few; V gene: TRBV4-3; J gene: TRBJ2-3; CDR3 DNA: TGCGCCAGCAGCCAACCTGGGGAGATGCAGTATTTT; CDR3 protein: CASSQPGEMQYF
D gene: TRBD2; clone size: many; V gene: TRBV20-1; J gene: TRBJ2-7; CDR3 DNA: TGCAGTGCTAGGCCCCCGGCGGGAGCCTACGAGCAGTACTTC; CDR3 protein: CSARPPAGAYEQYF
D gene: -; clone size: few; V gene: TRBV6-2/TRBV6-3; J gene: TRBJ2-5; CDR3 DNA: TGTGCCAGCAGTTCCCACCAAGAGACCCAGTACTTC; CDR3 protein: CASSSHQETQYF
D gene: TRBD2; clone size: -; V gene: TRBV20-1; J gene: TRBJ2-7; CDR3 DNA: TGCAGTGCTAGAGAGGGACTAGCGAGAGCCGGCTCCTACGAGCAGTACTTC; CDR3 protein: CSAREGLARAGSYEQYF
D gene: -; clone size: -; V gene: TRBV6-5; J gene: TRBJ2-3; CDR3 DNA: TGTGCCAGCAGTTACTCGAGGGGATTAGATACGCAGTATTTT; CDR3 protein: CASSYSRGLDTQYF
D gene: -; clone size: many; V gene: TRBV3-1; J gene: TRBJ2-2; CDR3 DNA: TGTGCCAGCAGCCAGTTTGGTTCAGTAAACACCGGGGAGCTGTTTTTT; CDR3 protein: CASSQFGSVNTGELFF
D gene: TRBD2; clone size: -; V gene: TRBV24-1; J gene: TRBJ2-3; CDR3 DNA: TGTGCCACCAGTGCGAGCCTAGCGGGCCCGCAGTATTTT; CDR3 protein: CATSASLAGPQYF
D gene: -; clone size: -; V gene: TRBV11-2; J gene: TRBJ2-1; CDR3 DNA: TGTGCCAGCAGCCCAGAGGGGGGGCGGAGCTCCTACAATGAGCAGTTCTTC; CDR3 protein: CASSPEGGRSSYNEQFF
D gene: -; clone size: -; V gene: TRBV12-3/TRBV12-4; J gene: TRBJ1-5; CDR3 DNA: TGTGCCAGCAGTCCAGGAGACAGGCTTAATCAGCCCCAGCATTTT; CDR3 protein: CASSPGDRLNQPQHF
D gene: TRBD2; clone size: few; V gene: TRBV6-2/TRBV6-3; J gene: TRBJ2-3; CDR3 DNA: TGTGCCAGCAGTCCCGCCCGGCGGGAGTTATCAGATACGCAGTATTTT; CDR3 protein: CASSPARRELSDTQYF
D gene: -; clone size: many; V gene: TRBV4-3; J gene: TRBJ1-3; CDR3 DNA: TGCGCCAGCAGCCAAGATCTTCCCATCTCTGGAAACACCATATATTTT; CDR3 protein: CASSQDLPISGNTIYF
D gene: -; clone size: many; V gene: TRBV12-3/TRBV12-4; J gene: TRBJ1-5; CDR3 DNA: TGTGCCAGCAGTTTCGGGGTCCCGGGGGGAAGGGAGCCCCAGCATTTT; CDR3 protein: CASSFGVPGGREPQHF
D gene: -; clone size: many; V gene: TRBV5-1; J gene: TRBJ2-2; CDR3 DNA: TGCGCCAGCAGCTTAAGCAGAGTCACCGGGGAGCTGTTTTTT; CDR3 protein: CASSLSRVTGELFF
D gene: TRBD1; clone size: -; V gene: TRBV10-3; J gene: TRBJ2-7; CDR3 DNA: TGTGCCATCAGTACAGGGGAACTGACCTACGAGCAGTACTTC; CDR3 protein: CAISTGELTYEQYF
D gene: -; clone size: -; V gene: TRBV12-3/TRBV12-4; J gene: TRBJ2-1; CDR3 DNA: TGTGCCAGTCAGTGGAACAGGGCCTCCAATGAGCAGTTCTTC; CDR3 protein: CASQWNRASNEQFF
D gene: -; clone size: many; V gene: TRBV6-6; J gene: TRBJ1-3; CDR3 DNA: TGTGCCAGCAGTTTCGGAAACACCATATATTTT; CDR3 protein: CASSFGNTIYF
D gene: TRBD2; clone size: few; V gene: TRBV28; J gene: TRBJ2-3; CDR3 DNA: TGTGCCAGCAGTCCTAGGACTAGCCAAAGCACAGATACGCAGTATTTT; CDR3 protein: CASSPRTSQSTDTQYF
D gene: -; clone size: -; V gene: TRBV6-4; J gene: TRBJ2-3; CDR3 DNA: TGTGCCAGCAGCTCCACAGGGTTGATTACGGATACGCAGTATTTT; CDR3 protein: CASSSTGLITDTQYF
D gene: TRBD1; clone size: -; V gene: TRBV27; J gene: TRBJ2-1; CDR3 DNA: TGTGCCAGCAGTCACCGGACAGGGGGGTATGAGCAGTTCTTC; CDR3 protein: CASSHRTGGYEQFF
D gene: -; clone size: many; V gene: TRBV7-9; J gene: TRBJ1-1; CDR3 DNA: TGTGCCAGCAGCCTGATAGGGACTGAAGCTTTCTTT; CDR3 protein: CASSLIGTEAFF
D gene: -; clone size: few; V gene: TRBV23-1; J gene: TRBJ2-3; CDR3 DNA: TGCGCCAGCAGTCAATCAAGAAGGGGCACAGATACGCAGTATTTT; CDR3 protein: CASSQSRRGTDTQYF
D gene: -; clone size: -; V gene: TRBV12-3/TRBV12-4; J gene: TRBJ2-1; CDR3 DNA: TGTGCCAGCAGCGGTGGGGTACAAAACAATGAGCAGTTCTTC; CDR3 protein: CASSGGVQNNEQFF
D gene: TRBD2; clone size: -; V gene: TRBV10-3; J gene: TRBJ2-7; CDR3 DNA: TGTGCCTTCGCGCTAGCGGGTAAGCCCTACGAGCAGTACTTC; CDR3 protein: CAFALAGKPYEQYF
D gene: TRBD2; clone size: few; V gene: TRBV3-1; J gene: TRBJ2-3; CDR3 DNA: TGTGCCAGCATCGCAAGCGGGAGGGCCCCAGATACGCAGTATTTT; CDR3 protein: CASIASGRAPDTQYF
D gene: TRBD1; clone size: many; V gene: TRBV20-1; J gene: TRBJ1-2; CDR3 DNA: TGCAGTGCTGGCCAGGGGGTCCGCCCCTTTGGAGGCTACACCTTC; CDR3 protein: CSAGQGVRPFGGYTF
D gene: TRBD2; clone size: -; V gene: TRBV29-1; J gene: TRBJ2-3; CDR3 DNA: TGCAGCGTGAAAAAACCGCTAGCGGGAGAGTTGGATACGCAGTATTTT; CDR3 protein: CSVKKPLAGELDTQYF
D gene: TRBD2; clone size: -; V gene: TRBV11-1; J gene: TRBJ2-3; CDR3 DNA: TGTGCCAGCAGCTTAGGGGGACTAGCGGGCAGCACAGATACGCAGTATTTT; CDR3 protein: CASSLGGLAGSTDTQYF
D gene: -; clone size: few; V gene: TRBV5-1; J gene: TRBJ1-6; CDR3 DNA: TGCGCCAGCAGCTTGGCCGGGGGCAGGGGAAATTCACCCCTCCACTTT; CDR3 protein: CASSLAGGRGNSPLHF
D gene: -; clone size: few; V gene: TRBV19; J gene: TRBJ1-3; CDR3 DNA: TGTGCCAGTAGTTCACGGACAGTCTCTGGAAACACCATATATTTT; CDR3 protein: CASSSRTVSGNTIYF
D gene: -; clone size: -; V gene: TRBV27; J gene: TRBJ1-1; CDR3 DNA: TGTGCCAGCATGGGGCAGACACTGTTCCACACTGAAGCTTTCTTT; CDR3 protein: CASMGQTLFHTEAFF
D gene: TRBD1; clone size: few; V gene: TRBV5-4; J gene: TRBJ2-3; CDR3 DNA: TGTGCCAGCAGCTGGGGACAGGGGCGCACAGATACGCAGTATTTT; CDR3 protein: CASSWGQGRTDTQYF
D gene: -; clone size: -; V gene: TRBV5-1; J gene: TRBJ2-1; CDR3 DNA: TGCGCCAGCAGCTTGATGACAAGCTCCTACAATGAGCAGTTCTTC; CDR3 protein: CASSLMTSSYNEQFF
D gene: TRBD1; clone size: -; V gene: TRBV29-1; J gene: TRBJ2-6; CDR3 DNA: TGCAGCGTTCGGGGATTTGGGACAGGACTTTCTGGGGCCAACGTCCTGACTTTC; CDR3 protein: CSVRGFGTGLSGANVLTF
D gene: TRBD1; clone size: few; V gene: TRBV7-2; J gene: TRBJ1-5; CDR3 DNA: TGTGCCAGCAGCTTACAGGGGGCGGGCTCGCCCCAGCATTTT; CDR3 protein: CASSLQGAGSPQHF
D gene: -; clone size: -; V gene: TRBV7-9; J gene: TRBJ2-1; CDR3 DNA: TGTGCCAGCAGCGCATCCGGCACTCCCAATGAGCAGTTCTTC; CDR3 protein: CASSASGTPNEQFF
D gene: TRBD1; clone size: few; V gene: TRBV29-1; J gene: TRBJ2-3; CDR3 DNA: TGCAGCGTTGACGGGGACAGGGGCACAGATACGCAGTATTTT; CDR3 protein: CSVDGDRGTDTQYF
D gene: -; clone size: few; V gene: TRBV7-3; J gene: TRBJ2-3; CDR3 DNA: TGTGCCAGCAGCTTAACCAGGGACATTGGTGCAGATACGCAGTATTTT; CDR3 protein: CASSLTRDIGADTQYF
D gene: -; clone size: -; V gene: TRBV20-1; J gene: TRBJ2-1; CDR3 DNA: TGCAGTGCTAGAGAAAACTACAATGAGCAGTTCTTC; CDR3 protein: CSARENYNEQFF
D gene: TRBD1; clone size: many; V gene: TRBV28; J gene: TRBJ1-5; CDR3 DNA: TGTGCCAGCAGTTTCGGGACAGGGAATCAGCCCCAGCATTTT; CDR3 protein: CASSFGTGNQPQHF